This T cell receptor beta chain was sequenced during a study of shared clonotypes between healthy human individuals. The data were produced by immunoSEQ multiplex PCR, yet TCRdb's version contains in-frame clones alone and is incomplete. The sample has millions of clones, approximately 92% seen once. The germline CDR1 and CDR2 sequences are SGHVS and FNYEAQ. This CDR3 is built from 13 residues. Trimming cost V 1 base and J 2 bases, with 6 bases left between them. This receptor was obtained from a man aged 18-30 years in good health. The chain joins TRBV7-6 to TRBJ2-7, with D unclear. Sequences were obtained from naive CD4+ T cells sorted from blood. Indicated subset: CD45RA+ positively selected. DNA for the CDR3: TGTGCCAGCAGCTTAGACACTACCTACGAGCAGTACTTC. It is translated as CASSLDTTYEQYF.